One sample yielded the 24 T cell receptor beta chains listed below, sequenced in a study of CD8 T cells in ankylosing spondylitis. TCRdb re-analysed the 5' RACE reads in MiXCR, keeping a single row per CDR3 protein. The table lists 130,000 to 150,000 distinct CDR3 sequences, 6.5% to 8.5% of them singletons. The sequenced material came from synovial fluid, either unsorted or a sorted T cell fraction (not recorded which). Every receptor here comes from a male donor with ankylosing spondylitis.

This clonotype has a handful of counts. CDR3 region: CASSPTGEENEKLFF. DNA for the CDR3: TGCGCCAGCAGTCCCACAGGGGAGGAAAATGAAAAACTGTTTTTT. The chain has TRBV10-2 and TRBJ1-4, with 7 bases that match TRBD1. The CDR3 is 15 amino acids. Germline V gene data show CDR1 as WSHSY and CDR2 as SAAADI. The V segment lost 5 bases and the J segment 5 bases; nucleotides outside the gene matches: 8.

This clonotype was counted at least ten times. The CDR3 loop reads CASSLGRTATFIPSYEQYF. The CDR3 DNA is TGTGCCAGCAGCCTAGGCCGAACAGCCACTTTTATACCTTCCTACGAGCAGTACTTC. This chain uses TRBV11-2 with TRBJ2-7; unclear D gene. CDR1 is SGHAT, CDR2 FQNNGV, per germline. The CDR3 spans 19 residues. Trimming shortened V by 5 bases and J by 1 base, and 27 bases separated the two germline ends.

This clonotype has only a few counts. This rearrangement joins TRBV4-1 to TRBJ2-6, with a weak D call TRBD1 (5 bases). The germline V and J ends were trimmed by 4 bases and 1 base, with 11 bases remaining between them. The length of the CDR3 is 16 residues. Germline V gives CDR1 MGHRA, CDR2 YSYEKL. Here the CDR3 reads CASSRSSGSGANVLTF. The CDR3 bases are TGCGCCAGCAGCCGTTCCTCAGGGTCTGGGGCCAACGTCCTGACTTTC.

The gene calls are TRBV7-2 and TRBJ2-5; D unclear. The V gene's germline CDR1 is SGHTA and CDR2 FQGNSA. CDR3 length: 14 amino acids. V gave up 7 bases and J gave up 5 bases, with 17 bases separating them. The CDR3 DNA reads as TGTGCCAGCACCCCTATGGGGTTGAGGGAGACCCAGTACTTC. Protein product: CASTPMGLRETQYF.

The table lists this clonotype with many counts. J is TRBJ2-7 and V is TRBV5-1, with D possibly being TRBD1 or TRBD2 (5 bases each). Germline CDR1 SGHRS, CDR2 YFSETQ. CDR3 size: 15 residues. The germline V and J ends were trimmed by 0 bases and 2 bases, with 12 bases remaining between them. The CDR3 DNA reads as TGCGCCAGCAGCTTGGACCCAGGGACGCCCTACGAGCAGTACTTC. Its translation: CASSLDPGTPYEQYF.

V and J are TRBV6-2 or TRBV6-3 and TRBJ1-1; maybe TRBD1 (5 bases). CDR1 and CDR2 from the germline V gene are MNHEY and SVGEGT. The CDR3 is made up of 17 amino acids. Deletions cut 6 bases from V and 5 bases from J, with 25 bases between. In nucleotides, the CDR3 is TGTGCCAGCAGACCCGAGTTATATTTGGGGGAAGGAACTGAAGCTTTCTTT. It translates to CASRPELYLGEGTEAFF.

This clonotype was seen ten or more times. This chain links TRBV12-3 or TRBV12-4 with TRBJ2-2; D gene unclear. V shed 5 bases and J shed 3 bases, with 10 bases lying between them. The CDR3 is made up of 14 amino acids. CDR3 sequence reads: CASSPDWDTGELFF. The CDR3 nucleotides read TGTGCCAGCAGTCCCGACTGGGACACCGGGGAGCTGTTTTTT.

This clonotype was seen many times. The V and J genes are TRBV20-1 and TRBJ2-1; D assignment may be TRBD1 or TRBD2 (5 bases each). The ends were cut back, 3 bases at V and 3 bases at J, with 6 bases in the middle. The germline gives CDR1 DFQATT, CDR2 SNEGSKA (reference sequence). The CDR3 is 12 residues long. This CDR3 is CSASGGYNEQFF. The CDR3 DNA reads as TGCAGTGCTAGTGGGGGCTACAATGAGCAGTTCTTC.

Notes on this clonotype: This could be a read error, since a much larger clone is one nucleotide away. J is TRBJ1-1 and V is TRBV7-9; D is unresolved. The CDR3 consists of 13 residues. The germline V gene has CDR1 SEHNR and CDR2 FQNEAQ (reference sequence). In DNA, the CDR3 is TGTGCCAGCAGCTATACAGTGAACAATGAAGCTTTCTTT. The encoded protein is CASSYTVNNEAFF.

CDR3 DNA: TGTGCCAGCAGCTTAGAAAGGGATGAAGCTTTCTTT. This codes for CASSLERDEAFF. The chain combines TRBV7-2 with TRBJ1-1; D not certain. Germline loops: CDR1 SGHTA, CDR2 FQGNSA. There are 12 residues in the CDR3. V was clipped by 1 base and J by 7 bases, with 7 bases between them.

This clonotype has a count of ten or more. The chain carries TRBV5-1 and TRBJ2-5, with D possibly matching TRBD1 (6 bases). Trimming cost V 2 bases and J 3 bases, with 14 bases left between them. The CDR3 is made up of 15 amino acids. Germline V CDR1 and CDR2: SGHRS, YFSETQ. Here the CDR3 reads CASSFLGQRKETQYF. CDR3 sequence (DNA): TGCGCCAGCAGCTTCCTCGGACAGCGAAAAGAGACCCAGTACTTC. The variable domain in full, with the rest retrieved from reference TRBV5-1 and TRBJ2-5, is KAGVTQTPRYLIKTRGQQVTLSCSPISGHRSVSWYQQTPGQGLQFLFEYFSETQRNKGNFPGRFSGRQFSNSRSEMNVSTLELGDSALYLCASSFLGQRKETQYFGPGTRLLVL.

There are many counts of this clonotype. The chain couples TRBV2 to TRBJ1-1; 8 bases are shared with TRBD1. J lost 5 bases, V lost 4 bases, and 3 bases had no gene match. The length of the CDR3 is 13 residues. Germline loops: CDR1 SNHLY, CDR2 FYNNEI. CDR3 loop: CASSVDRETEAFF. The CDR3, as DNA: TGTGCCAGCAGTGTGGACAGGGAGACTGAAGCTTTCTTT.

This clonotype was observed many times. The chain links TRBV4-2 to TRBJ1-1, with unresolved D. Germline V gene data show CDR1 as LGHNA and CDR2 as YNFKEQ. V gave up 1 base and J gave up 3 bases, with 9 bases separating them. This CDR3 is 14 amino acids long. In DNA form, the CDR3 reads TGTGCCAGCAGCCAAGGGGTCGGTGACACTGAAGCTTTCTTT. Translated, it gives CASSQGVGDTEAFF.

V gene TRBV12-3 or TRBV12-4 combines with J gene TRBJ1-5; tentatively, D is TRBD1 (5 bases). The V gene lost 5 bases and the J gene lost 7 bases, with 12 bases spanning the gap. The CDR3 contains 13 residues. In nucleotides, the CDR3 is TGTGCCAGCAGTCCAGGGATGGGCCAGCCCCAGCATTTT. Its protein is CASSPGMGQPQHF.

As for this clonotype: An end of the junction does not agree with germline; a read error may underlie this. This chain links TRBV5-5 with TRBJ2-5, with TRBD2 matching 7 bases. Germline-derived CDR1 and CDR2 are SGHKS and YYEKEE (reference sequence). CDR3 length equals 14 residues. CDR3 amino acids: CAISPGLVLETQYF. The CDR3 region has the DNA TGTGCCATCAGCCCAGGACTAGTTCTGGAGACCCAGTACTTC.

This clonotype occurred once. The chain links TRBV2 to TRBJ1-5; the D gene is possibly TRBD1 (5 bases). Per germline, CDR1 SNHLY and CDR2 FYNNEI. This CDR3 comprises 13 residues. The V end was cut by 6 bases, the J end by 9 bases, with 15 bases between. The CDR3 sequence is CASRGTNSGPQHF. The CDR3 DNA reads TGTGCCAGCAGGGGGACTAATAGTGGGCCCCAGCATTTT.

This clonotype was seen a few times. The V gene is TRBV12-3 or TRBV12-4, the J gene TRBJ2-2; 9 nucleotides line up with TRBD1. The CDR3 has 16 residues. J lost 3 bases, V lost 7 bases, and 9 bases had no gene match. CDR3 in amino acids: CASTDPGQGHTGELFF. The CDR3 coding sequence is TGTGCCAGCACCGATCCGGGACAGGGACACACCGGGGAGCTGTTTTTT.

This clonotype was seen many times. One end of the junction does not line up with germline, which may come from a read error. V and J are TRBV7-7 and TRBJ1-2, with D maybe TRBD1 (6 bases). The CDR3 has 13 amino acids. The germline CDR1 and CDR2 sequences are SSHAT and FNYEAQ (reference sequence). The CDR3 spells CASSPLGHDGYTF. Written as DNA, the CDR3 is TGTGCTAGCAGCCCCCTGGGACACGATGGCTACACCTTC. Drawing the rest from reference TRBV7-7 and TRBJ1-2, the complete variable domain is GAGVSQSPRYKVTKRGQDVTLRCDPISSHATLYWYQQALGQGPEFLTYFNYEAQPDKSGLPSDRFSAERPEGSISTLTIQRTEQRDSAMYRCASSPLGHDGYTFGSGTRLTVV.

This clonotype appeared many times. The CDR3 loop is CASAMRGVGTDTQYF. The CDR3 region has the DNA TGTGCCAGTGCGATGCGGGGTGTGGGGACAGATACGCAGTATTTT. The chain combines TRBV27 with TRBJ2-3; D is possibly TRBD2 (6 bases). CDR1 is MNHEY and CDR2 is SMNVEV in the germline V gene (reference sequence). The CDR3 sequence is 15 residues long. The V end was cut by 9 bases, the J end by 3 bases, with 19 bases between.

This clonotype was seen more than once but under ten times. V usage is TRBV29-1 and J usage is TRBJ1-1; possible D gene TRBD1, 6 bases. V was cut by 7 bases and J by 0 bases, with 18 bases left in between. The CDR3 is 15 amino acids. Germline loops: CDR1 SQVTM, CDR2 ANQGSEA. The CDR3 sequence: CSGGAGWGMNTEAFF. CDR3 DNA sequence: TGCAGCGGGGGGGCCGGTTGGGGCATGAACACTGAAGCTTTCTTT.

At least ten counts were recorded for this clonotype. CDR3 loop: CASSLWGLAGVDEQFF. CDR3 bases: TGTGCCAGCAGCTTATGGGGACTAGCGGGAGTAGATGAGCAGTTCTTC. V gene TRBV7-2 combines with J gene TRBJ2-1, with 14 positions matching TRBD2. This CDR3 contains 16 residues. The trim removed 2 bases at V and 8 bases at J, leaving 5 bases unmatched. Germline V gene lookup returns CDR1 SGHTA and CDR2 FQGNSA.

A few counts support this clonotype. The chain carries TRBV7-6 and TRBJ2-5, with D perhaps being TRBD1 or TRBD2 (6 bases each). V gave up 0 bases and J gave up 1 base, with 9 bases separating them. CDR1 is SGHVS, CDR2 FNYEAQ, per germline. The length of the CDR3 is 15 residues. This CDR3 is CASSLAGGLQETQYF. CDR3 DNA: TGTGCCAGCAGCTTAGCGGGGGGCCTCCAAGAGACCCAGTACTTC.

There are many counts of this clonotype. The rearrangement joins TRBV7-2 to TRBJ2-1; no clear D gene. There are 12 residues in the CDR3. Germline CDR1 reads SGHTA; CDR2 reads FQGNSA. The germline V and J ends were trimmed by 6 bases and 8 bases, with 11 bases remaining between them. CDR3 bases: TGTGCCAGCAGTAAGAGGATAGATGAGCAGTTCTTC. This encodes CASSKRIDEQFF.

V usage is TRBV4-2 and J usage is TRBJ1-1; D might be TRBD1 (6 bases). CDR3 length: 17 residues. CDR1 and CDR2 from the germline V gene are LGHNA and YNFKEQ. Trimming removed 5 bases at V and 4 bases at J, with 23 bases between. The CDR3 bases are TGTGCCAGCAGCGATACCCTCCGGGGGGCAGGCGTCACTGAAGCTTTCTTT. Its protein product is CASSDTLRGAGVTEAFF.